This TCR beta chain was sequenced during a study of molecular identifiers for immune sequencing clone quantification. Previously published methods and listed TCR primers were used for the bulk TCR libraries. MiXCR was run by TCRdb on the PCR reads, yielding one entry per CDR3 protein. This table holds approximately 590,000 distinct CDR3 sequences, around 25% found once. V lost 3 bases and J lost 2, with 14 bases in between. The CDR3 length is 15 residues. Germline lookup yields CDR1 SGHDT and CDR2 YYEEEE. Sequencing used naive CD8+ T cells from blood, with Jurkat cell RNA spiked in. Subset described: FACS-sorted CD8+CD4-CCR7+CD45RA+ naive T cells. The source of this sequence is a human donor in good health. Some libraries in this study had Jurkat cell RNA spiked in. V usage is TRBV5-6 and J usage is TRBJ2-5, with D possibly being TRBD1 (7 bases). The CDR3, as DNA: TGTGCCAGCAGCTGGGACAGAGGGGGGCAAGAGACCCAGTACTTC. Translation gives CASSWDRGGQETQYF.